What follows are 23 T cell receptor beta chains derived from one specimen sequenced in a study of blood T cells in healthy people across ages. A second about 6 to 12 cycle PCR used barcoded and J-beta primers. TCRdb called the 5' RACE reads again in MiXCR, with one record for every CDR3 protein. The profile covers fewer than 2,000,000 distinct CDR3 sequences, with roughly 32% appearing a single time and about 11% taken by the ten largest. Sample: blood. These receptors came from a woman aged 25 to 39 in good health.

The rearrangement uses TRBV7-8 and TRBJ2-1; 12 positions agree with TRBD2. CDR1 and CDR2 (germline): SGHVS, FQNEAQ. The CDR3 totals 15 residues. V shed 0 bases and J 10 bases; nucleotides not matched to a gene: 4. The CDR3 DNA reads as TGTGCCAGCAGCTTAGCTCCTAGCGGGAGGGCAGAGCAGTTCTTC. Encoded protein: CASSLAPSGRAEQFF.

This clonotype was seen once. CDR3 loop: CASSLHRVKEPQHF. For the CDR3, the DNA is TGCGCCAGCAGCCTCCACAGGGTCAAGGAGCCCCAGCATTTT. The chain employs TRBV4-1 and TRBJ1-5, with a possible D match to TRBD1 (6 bases). Germline V gene data show CDR1 as MGHRA and CDR2 as YSYEKL. Trimming stripped 4 bases from V and 8 bases from J, with 15 bases between. The CDR3 consists of 14 residues.

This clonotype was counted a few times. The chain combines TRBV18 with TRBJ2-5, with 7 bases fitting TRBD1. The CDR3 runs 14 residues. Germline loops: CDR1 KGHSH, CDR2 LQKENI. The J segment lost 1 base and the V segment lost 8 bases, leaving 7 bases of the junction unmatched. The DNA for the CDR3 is TGTGCCAGCACCCTGGGACAGATCCAAGAGACCCAGTACTTC. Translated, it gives CASTLGQIQETQYF.

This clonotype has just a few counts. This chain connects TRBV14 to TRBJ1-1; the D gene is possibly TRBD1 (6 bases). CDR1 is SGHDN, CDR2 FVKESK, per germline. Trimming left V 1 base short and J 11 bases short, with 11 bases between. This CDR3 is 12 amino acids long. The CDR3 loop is CASSQGDRMAFF. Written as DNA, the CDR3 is TGTGCCAGCAGCCAAGGAGACAGGATGGCTTTCTTT.

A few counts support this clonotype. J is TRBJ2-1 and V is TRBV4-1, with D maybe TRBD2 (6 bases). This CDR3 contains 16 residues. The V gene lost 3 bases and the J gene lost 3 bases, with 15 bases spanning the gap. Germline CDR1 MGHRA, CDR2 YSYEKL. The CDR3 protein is CASSQNGGEGYNEQFF. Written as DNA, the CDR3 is TGCGCCAGCAGCCAGAACGGAGGGGAAGGCTACAATGAGCAGTTCTTC.

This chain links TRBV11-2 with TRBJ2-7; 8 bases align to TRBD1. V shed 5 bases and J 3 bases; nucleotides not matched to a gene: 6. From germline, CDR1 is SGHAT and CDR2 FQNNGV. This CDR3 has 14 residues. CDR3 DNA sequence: TGTGCCAGCAGCCTGGGACAGGTAAACTACGAGCAGTACTTC. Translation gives CASSLGQVNYEQYF.

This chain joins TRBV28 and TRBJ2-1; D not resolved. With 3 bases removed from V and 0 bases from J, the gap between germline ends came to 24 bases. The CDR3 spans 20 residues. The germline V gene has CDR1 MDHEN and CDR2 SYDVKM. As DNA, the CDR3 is TGTGCCAGCAGTTTTTTCCTGGGCTGGCCACGAACGAGCTCCTACAATGAGCAGTTCTTC. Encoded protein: CASSFFLGWPRTSSYNEQFF.

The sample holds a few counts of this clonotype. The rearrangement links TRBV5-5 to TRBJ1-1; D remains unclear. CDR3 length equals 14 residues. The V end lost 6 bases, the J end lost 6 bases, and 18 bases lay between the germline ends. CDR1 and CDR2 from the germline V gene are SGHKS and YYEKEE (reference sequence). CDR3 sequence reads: CASTLGAVGPEAFF. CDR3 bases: TGTGCCAGCACCCTTGGTGCGGTAGGACCTGAAGCTTTCTTT.

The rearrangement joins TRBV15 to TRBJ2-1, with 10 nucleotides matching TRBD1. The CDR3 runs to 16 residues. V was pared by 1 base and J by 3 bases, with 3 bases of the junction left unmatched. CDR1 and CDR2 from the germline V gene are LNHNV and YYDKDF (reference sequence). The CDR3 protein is CATSRGGTGVYNEQFF. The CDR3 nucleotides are TGTGCCACCAGCAGAGGGGGGACAGGGGTCTACAATGAGCAGTTCTTC.

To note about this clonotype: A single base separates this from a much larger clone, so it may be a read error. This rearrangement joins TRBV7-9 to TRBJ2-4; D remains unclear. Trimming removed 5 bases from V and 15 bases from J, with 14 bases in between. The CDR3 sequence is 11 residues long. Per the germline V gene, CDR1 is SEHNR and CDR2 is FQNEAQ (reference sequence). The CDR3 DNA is TGTGCCAGCAGCGAAACCTACGAGCGGTACTTC. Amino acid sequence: CASSETYERYF.

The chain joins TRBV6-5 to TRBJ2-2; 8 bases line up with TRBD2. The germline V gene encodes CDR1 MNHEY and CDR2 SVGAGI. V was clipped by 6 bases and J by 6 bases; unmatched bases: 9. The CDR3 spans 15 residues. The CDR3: CASSLSGSYAGELFF. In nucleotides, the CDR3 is TGTGCCAGCAGCCTGAGCGGGAGTTACGCCGGGGAGCTGTTTTTT.

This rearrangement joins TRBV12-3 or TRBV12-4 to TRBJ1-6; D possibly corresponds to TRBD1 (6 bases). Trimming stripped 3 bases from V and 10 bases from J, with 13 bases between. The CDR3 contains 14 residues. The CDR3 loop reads CASSLWTQGSPLHF. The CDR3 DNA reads TGTGCCAGCAGTTTGTGGACCCAGGGGTCACCCCTCCACTTT.

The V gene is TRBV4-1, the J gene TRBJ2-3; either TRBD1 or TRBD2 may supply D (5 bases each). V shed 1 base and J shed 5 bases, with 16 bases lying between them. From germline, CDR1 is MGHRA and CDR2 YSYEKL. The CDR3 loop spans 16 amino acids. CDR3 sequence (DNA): TGCGCCAGCAGCCAAGGGCCGGGACGCGGTGAAGATACGCAGTATTTT. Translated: CASSQGPGRGEDTQYF.

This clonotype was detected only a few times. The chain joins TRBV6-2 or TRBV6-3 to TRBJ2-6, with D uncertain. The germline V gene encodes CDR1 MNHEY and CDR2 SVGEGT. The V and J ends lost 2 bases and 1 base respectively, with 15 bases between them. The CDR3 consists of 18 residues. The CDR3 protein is CASSYPAPLPSGANVLTF. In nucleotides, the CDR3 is TGTGCCAGCAGTTACCCGGCCCCCCTTCCTTCTGGGGCCAACGTCCTGACTTTC.

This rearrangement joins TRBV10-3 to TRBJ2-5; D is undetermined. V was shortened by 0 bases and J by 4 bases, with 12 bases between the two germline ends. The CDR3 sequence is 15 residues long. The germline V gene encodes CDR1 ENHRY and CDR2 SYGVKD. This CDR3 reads CAISESGIRLETQYF. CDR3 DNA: TGTGCCATCAGTGAGTCGGGGATTCGTTTAGAGACCCAGTACTTC.

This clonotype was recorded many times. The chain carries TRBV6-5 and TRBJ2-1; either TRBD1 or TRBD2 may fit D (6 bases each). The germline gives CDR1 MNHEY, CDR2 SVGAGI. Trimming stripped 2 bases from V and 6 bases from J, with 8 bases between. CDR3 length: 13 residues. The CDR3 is CASSYGGGNEQFF. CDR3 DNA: TGTGCCAGCAGTTACGGAGGGGGCAATGAGCAGTTCTTC.

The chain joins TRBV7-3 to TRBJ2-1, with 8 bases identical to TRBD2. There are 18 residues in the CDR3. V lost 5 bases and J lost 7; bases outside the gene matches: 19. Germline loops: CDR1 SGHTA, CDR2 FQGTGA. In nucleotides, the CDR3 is TGTGCCAGCAGCCCACAAAGAAGCGGGGGTCTCCGGATGAATGAGCAGTTCTTC. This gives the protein CASSPQRSGGLRMNEQFF. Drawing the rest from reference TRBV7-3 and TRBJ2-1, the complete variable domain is GAGVSQTPSNKVTEKGKYVELRCDPISGHTALYWYRQSLGQGPEFLIYFQGTGAADDSGLPNDRFFAVRPEGSVSTLKIQRTERGDSAVYLCASSPQRSGGLRMNEQFFGPGTRLTVL.

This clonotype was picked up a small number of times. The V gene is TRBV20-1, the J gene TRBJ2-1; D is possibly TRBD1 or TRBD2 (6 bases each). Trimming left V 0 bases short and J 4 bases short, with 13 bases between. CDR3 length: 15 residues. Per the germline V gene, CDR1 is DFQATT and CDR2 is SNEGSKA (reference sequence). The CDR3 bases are TGCAGTGCTAGAGATCCCGGGGGCGGGTACAATGAGCAGTTCTTC. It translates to CSARDPGGGYNEQFF.

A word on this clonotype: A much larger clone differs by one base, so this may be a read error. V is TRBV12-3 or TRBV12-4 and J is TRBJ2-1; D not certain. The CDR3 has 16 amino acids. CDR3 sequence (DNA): TGTGCCGGCAGTTTGTTGGGTCCCAGCTCCTACAATGAGCAGTTCTTC. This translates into CAGSLLGPSSYNEQFF.

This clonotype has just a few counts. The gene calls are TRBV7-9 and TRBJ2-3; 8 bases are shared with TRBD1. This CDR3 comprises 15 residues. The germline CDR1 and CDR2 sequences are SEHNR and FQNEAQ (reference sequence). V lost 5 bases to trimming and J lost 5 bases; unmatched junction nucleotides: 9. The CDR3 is CASSPPRGREDTQYF. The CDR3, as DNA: TGTGCCAGCAGCCCCCCCAGGGGGCGAGAAGATACGCAGTATTTT.

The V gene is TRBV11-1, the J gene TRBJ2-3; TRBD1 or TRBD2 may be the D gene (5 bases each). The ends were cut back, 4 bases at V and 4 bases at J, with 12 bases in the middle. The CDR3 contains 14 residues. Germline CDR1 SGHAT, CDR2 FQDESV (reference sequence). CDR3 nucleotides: TGTGCCAGCAGCTGGGACGGGGAAGCAGATACGCAGTATTTT. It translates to CASSWDGEADTQYF.

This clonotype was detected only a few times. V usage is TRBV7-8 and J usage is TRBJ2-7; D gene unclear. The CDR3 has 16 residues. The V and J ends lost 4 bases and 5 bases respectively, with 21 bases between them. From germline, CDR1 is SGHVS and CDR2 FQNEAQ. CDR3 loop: CASSSGPGSMLHEQYF. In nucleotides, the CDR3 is TGTGCCAGCAGCTCAGGTCCTGGCAGCATGCTTCACGAGCAGTACTTC.

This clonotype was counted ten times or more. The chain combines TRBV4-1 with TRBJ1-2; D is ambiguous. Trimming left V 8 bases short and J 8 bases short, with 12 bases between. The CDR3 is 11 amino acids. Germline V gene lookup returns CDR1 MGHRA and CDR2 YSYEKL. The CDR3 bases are TGCGCCAGCTACGCACCCCCCGGCTACACCTTC. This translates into CASYAPPGYTF.